This T cell receptor beta chain is from a study of CD8+CD57+ T cells in acquired aplastic anemia. Overall study: The sorted CD4+ and CD8+ cells yielded an average about 3.3 ug of DNA.

For sequencing, patients were chosen who had shown expansion of CD8+CD57+ cells by flow cytometry. In all patients, the disease was severe acquired aplastic anemia. This clonotype has at least ten counts. Its matching antigen is unknown. Genomic DNA acted as the template from which TCR beta VDJ combination and CDR3 sequence profiling were carried out. TCRdb independently ran MiXCR on the reads; one entry per CDR3 protein. Of some 170,000 distinct CDR3 sequences in the sample, 40% to 55% were seen once. Study-level findings and limits: Between patients and controls, CD8+ Simpson's diversity did not vary significantly. The number of CD8+ CDR3 sequences shared by patients and controls was twenty-nine.

Trimming shortened V by 4 bases and J by 6 bases, and 16 bases separated the two germline ends. Germline V gene data show CDR1 as SEHNR and CDR2 as FQNEAQ (reference sequence). The CDR3 covers 14 residues. Material for sequencing was sorted CD4+, CD8+, or CD8+CD57+ T cells (not recorded which) from PBMCs. This chain joins TRBV7-9 and TRBJ2-7; D possibly matches TRBD1 or TRBD2 (5 bases each). The clonotype was recovered from a human donor with aplastic anemia. CDR3 residues: CASSSRVGVGEQYF. CDR3 in DNA: TGTGCCAGCAGCTCCAGGGTGGGAGTTGGCGAGCAGTACTTC. The full variable domain, completed using reference TRBV7-9 and TRBJ2-7, is DTGVSQNPRHKITKRGQNVTFRCDPISEHNRLYWYRQTLGQGPEFLTYFQNEAQLEKSRLLSDRFSAERPKGSFSTLEIQRTEQGDSAMYLCASSSRVGVGEQYFGPGTRLTVT.